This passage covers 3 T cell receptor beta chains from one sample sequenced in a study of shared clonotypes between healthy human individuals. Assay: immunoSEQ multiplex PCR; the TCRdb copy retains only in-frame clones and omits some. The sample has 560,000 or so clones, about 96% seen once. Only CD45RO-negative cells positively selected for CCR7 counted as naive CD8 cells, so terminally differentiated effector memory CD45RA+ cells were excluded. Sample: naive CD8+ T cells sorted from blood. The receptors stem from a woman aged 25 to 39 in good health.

In DNA, the CDR3 is TGTGCCAGCACCGCGACAGGCGATGGCTACACCTTC. Residues: CASTATGDGYTF. This chain joins TRBV6-5 and TRBJ1-2; maybe TRBD1 (6 bases). The CDR3 loop spans 12 amino acids. CDR1 and CDR2 from the germline V gene are MNHEY and SVGAGI. Trimming left V 7 bases short and J 6 bases short, with 12 bases between.

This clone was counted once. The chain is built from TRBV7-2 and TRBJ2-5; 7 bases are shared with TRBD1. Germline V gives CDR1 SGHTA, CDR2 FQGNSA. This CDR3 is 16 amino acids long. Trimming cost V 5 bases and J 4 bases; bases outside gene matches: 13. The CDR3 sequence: CASSPFDRVRGETQYF. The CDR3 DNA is TGTGCCAGCAGCCCGTTTGACAGGGTCCGGGGAGAGACCCAGTACTTC. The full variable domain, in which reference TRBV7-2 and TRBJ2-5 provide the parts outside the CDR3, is GAGVSQSPSNKVTEKGKDVELRCDPISGHTALYWYRQSLGQGLEFLIYFQGNSAPDKSGLPSDRFSAERTGGSVSTLTIQRTQQEDSAVYLCASSPFDRVRGETQYFGPGTRLLVL.

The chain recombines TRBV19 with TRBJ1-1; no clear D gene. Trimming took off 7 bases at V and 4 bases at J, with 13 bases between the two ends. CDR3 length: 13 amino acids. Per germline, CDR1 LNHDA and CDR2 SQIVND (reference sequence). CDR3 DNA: TGTGCCAGTACCTTCGGTCGAGCCACTGAAGCTTTCTTT. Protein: CASTFGRATEAFF.